The next 18 T cell receptor beta chains were all read from a single sample in a study of T cell responses to AZD1222 COVID-19 vaccine. Data came from immunoSEQ multiplex PCR; TCRdb stores just in-frame clones and leaves some out. The sample carries about 120,000 clones, about nine tenths recorded once. Here the sequenced sample was peripheral blood, taken on day 0 of AZD1222 vaccination. The receptors were sampled from an adult in good health.

V and J are TRBV28 and TRBJ2-2; D is ambiguous. The V end lost 6 bases, the J end lost 5 bases, and 7 bases lay between the germline ends. Germline loops: CDR1 MDHEN, CDR2 SYDVKM. The CDR3 consists of 12 residues. The CDR3 nucleotides are TGTGCCAGCAGGACCTCGACCGGGGAGCTGTTTTTT. Protein: CASRTSTGELFF. Full variable domain (rest looked up from reference TRBV28 and TRBJ2-2): DVKVTQSSRYLVKRTGEKVFLECVQDMDHENMFWYRQDPGLGLRLIYFSYDVKMKEKGDIPEGYSVSREKKERFSLILESASTNQTSMYLCASRTSTGELFFGEGSRLTVL.

This clone was seen a few times. The rearrangement uses TRBV28 and TRBJ1-1, with D uncertain. Trimming took 4 bases from V and 9 from J, leaving 9 bases between them. The CDR3 extends over 11 amino acids. In germline, CDR1 is MDHEN, CDR2 SYDVKM. The CDR3 loop is CASSSRQQAFF. The CDR3 nucleotides read TGTGCCAGCAGTTCGAGGCAACAAGCTTTCTTT.

J is TRBJ1-3 and V is TRBV29-1; possible D gene TRBD1, 5 bases. The CDR3 loop spans 14 amino acids. CDR1 is SQVTM and CDR2 is ANQGSEA in the germline V gene. The V gene lost 7 bases and the J gene lost 4 bases, with 17 bases spanning the gap. The CDR3: CSGGGKGLGNTIYF. As DNA, the CDR3 is TGCAGCGGGGGAGGGAAGGGGCTGGGAAACACCATATATTTT. Full variable domain (remainder filled in from reference TRBV29-1 and TRBJ1-3): SAVISQKPSRDICQRGTSLTIQCQVDSQVTMMFWYRQQPGQSLTLIATANQGSEATYESGFVIDKFPISRPNLTFSTLTVSNMSPEDSSIYLCSGGGKGLGNTIYFGEGSWLTVV.

The V call is TRBV6-2 or TRBV6-3, the J call TRBJ2-5; D perhaps matches TRBD1 (5 bases). Germline CDR1 reads MNHEY; CDR2 reads SVGEGT. The CDR3 is made up of 16 amino acids. Trimming cost V 2 bases and J 6 bases, with 19 bases left between them. The CDR3 DNA is TGTGCCAGCAGTTACATCGGAACAGGAATTTTAAAGACCCAGTACTTC. Its protein product is CASSYIGTGILKTQYF.

This clone has only a few counts. The CDR3, as DNA: TGCAGCGTTGAAGCAGGGCCCTACGAGCAGTACTTC. Translated: CSVEAGPYEQYF. The V gene is TRBV29-1, the J gene TRBJ2-7; the D gene is possibly TRBD1 (5 bases). The V gene's germline CDR1 is SQVTM and CDR2 ANQGSEA. This CDR3 contains 12 residues. Trimming cost V 1 base and J 2 bases, with 6 bases left between them.

The chain carries TRBV9 and TRBJ2-3, with D perhaps TRBD1 (5 bases). The CDR3 consists of 13 residues. Trimming removed 3 bases from V and 3 bases from J, with 8 bases in between. Germline loops: CDR1 SGDLS, CDR2 YYNGEE. CDR3 in amino acids: CASSATGTDTQYF. Written as DNA, the CDR3 is TGTGCCAGCAGCGCTACAGGAACAGATACGCAGTATTTT.

The chain couples TRBV19 to TRBJ1-5; D might be TRBD1 (5 bases). The CDR3 has 13 amino acids. V was cut by 5 bases and J by 7 bases, with 12 bases left in between. Germline V gives CDR1 LNHDA, CDR2 SQIVND (reference sequence). The CDR3, as DNA: TGTGCCAGTAGTCGGGGTGGGGGACAGCCCCAGCATTTT. This translates into CASSRGGGQPQHF.

This chain joins TRBV5-1 and TRBJ2-7; D is uncertain. Germline CDR1 reads SGHRS; CDR2 reads YFSETQ. The CDR3 extends over 14 amino acids. Between the trimmed V and J ends, which lost 1 base and 0 bases, there was a span of 8 bases. CDR3 protein: CASSLSGFSYEQYF. The CDR3 bases are TGCGCCAGCAGCTTGTCCGGGTTCTCCTACGAGCAGTACTTC.

The chain employs TRBV9 and TRBJ1-6; 7 positions match TRBD1. Germline-derived CDR1 and CDR2 are SGDLS and YYNGEE. The V gene end was trimmed by 4 bases and the J gene end by 3 bases; junction bases not matched to a gene: 4. The CDR3 consists of 15 residues. This CDR3 reads CASSPGQRYNSPLHF. Here the CDR3 DNA reads TGTGCCAGCAGCCCGGGACAGCGCTATAATTCACCCCTCCACTTT.

The V and J genes are TRBV4-1 and TRBJ2-2; D might be TRBD2 (5 bases). The CDR3 totals 16 residues. CDR1 and CDR2 (germline): MGHRA, YSYEKL. Trimming removed 4 bases from V and 0 bases from J, with 12 bases in between. The CDR3 nucleotides are TGCGCCAGCAGCCGGGAGTGGAACCCGAACACCGGGGAGCTGTTTTTT. Its protein is CASSREWNPNTGELFF.

The chain recombines TRBV9 with TRBJ2-1, with unresolved D. Germline CDR1 and CDR2: SGDLS and YYNGEE. The CDR3 totals 12 residues. Trimming cost V 3 bases and J 8 bases, with 9 bases left between them. CDR3 loop: CASSASGHEQFF. In DNA form, the CDR3 reads TGTGCCAGCAGCGCCTCGGGCCATGAGCAGTTCTTC.

The J gene is TRBJ2-2, the V gene TRBV20-1; no clear D. CDR3 length: 12 residues. From germline, CDR1 is DFQATT and CDR2 SNEGSKA (reference sequence). Trimming left V 3 bases short and J 3 bases short, with 5 bases between. CDR3 nucleotide sequence: TGCAGTGCTAGTGCCTACACCGGGGAGCTGTTTTTT. Translating it yields CSASAYTGELFF.

The chain uses TRBV12-5 and TRBJ2-1; possible D gene TRBD2, 5 bases. The germline V gene encodes CDR1 LGHNT and CDR2 FRNRAP. Trimming removed 3 bases from V and 9 bases from J, with 12 bases in between. There are 13 residues in the CDR3. The CDR3 DNA reads as TGTGCTAGTGGTTTAGCCGCCGGAGGTGAGCAGTTCTTC. It encodes CASGLAAGGEQFF.

V usage is TRBV18 and J usage is TRBJ2-1, with 10 bases identical to TRBD2. The CDR3 consists of 20 residues. The germline V gene has CDR1 KGHSH and CDR2 LQKENI. V trimming: 4 bases; J trimming: 0 bases; junction bases outside the gene matches: 15. DNA of the CDR3: TGTGCCAGCTCACAACTCAGGGGTACTAGCGGGGACAGCTCCTACAATGAGCAGTTCTTC. Protein product: CASSQLRGTSGDSSYNEQFF.

The rearrangement joins TRBV4-1 to TRBJ2-3; D is perhaps TRBD2 (6 bases). Trimming removed 2 bases from V and 2 bases from J, with 8 bases in between. This CDR3 comprises 14 residues. Looked up from germline, CDR1 is MGHRA and CDR2 is YSYEKL. DNA for the CDR3: TGCGCCAGCAGCCAACCGGGACTCACAGATACGCAGTATTTT. It translates to CASSQPGLTDTQYF.

J is TRBJ2-2 and V is TRBV5-1, with 7 bases matching TRBD1. Germline V gene lookup returns CDR1 SGHRS and CDR2 YFSETQ. The CDR3 is made up of 16 amino acids. Trimming at V came to 5 bases and at J to 2 bases, leaving 9 bases not matched to a gene. The CDR3 nucleotides read TGCGCCAGCAGTTCTTACAGGGGCCTCAACACCGGGGAGCTGTTTTTT. The encoded protein is CASSSYRGLNTGELFF. The full variable domain, rest sourced from reference TRBV5-1 and TRBJ2-2, is KAGVTQTPRYLIKTRGQQVTLSCSPISGHRSVSWYQQTPGQGLQFLFEYFSETQRNKGNFPGRFSGRQFSNSRSEMNVSTLELGDSALYLCASSSYRGLNTGELFFGEGSRLTVL.

CDR3 loop: CASSFLGLGLNEQFF. DNA of the CDR3: TGTGCCAGCAGCTTCCTAGGACTAGGCCTCAATGAGCAGTTCTTC. The chain is built from TRBV7-6 and TRBJ2-1, with TRBD2 matching over 7 bases. Germline assignment: CDR1 SGHVS and CDR2 FNYEAQ. The CDR3 length is 15 residues. Unmatched junction bases numbered 8, after V lost 3 bases and J lost 6 bases. The whole variable domain, filled in from reference TRBV7-6 and TRBJ2-1, reads GAGVSQSPRYKVTKRGQDVALRCDPISGHVSLYWYRQALGQGPEFLTYFNYEAQQDKSGLPNDRFSAERPEGSISTLTIQRTEQRDSAMYRCASSFLGLGLNEQFFGPGTRLTVL.

The J gene is TRBJ1-1, the V gene TRBV3-1 (or the pseudogene TRBV3-2); 8 bases agree with TRBD1. V shed 6 bases and J 1 base; nucleotides not matched to a gene: 4. This CDR3 has 14 amino acids. Germline-derived CDR1 and CDR2 are LGHDT and YNNKEL (reference sequence). The CDR3 DNA is TGTGCCAGCAGAAACAGGGGGGCGAACACTGAAGCTTTCTTT. Translated, it gives CASRNRGANTEAFF.